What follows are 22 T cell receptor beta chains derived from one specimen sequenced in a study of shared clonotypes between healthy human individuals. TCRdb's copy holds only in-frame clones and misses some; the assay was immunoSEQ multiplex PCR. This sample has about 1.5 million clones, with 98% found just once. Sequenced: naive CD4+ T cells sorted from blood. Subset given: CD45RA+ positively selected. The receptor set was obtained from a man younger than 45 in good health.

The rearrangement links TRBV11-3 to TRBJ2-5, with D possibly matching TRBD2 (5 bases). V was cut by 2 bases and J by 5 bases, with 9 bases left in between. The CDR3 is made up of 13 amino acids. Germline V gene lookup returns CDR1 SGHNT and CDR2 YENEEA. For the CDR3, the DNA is TGTGCCAGCAGCTTACTCGGGAAGGAGACCCAGTACTTC. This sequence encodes CASSLLGKETQYF.

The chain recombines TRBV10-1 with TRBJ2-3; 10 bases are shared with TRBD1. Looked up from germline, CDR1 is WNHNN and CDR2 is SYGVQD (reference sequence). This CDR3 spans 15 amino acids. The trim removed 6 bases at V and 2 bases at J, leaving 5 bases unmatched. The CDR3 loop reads CASSPDRGPTDTQYF. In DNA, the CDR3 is TGCGCCAGCAGCCCCGACAGGGGGCCCACAGATACGCAGTATTTT.

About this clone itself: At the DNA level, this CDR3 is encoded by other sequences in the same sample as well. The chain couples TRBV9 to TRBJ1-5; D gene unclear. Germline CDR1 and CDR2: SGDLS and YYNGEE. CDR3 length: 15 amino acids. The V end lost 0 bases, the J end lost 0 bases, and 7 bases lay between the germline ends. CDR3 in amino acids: CASSVDGDSNQPQHF. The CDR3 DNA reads TGTGCCAGCAGCGTAGACGGGGATAGCAATCAGCCCCAGCATTTT.

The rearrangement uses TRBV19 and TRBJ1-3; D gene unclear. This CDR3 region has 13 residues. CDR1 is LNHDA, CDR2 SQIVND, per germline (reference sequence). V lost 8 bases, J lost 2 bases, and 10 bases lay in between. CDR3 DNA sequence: TGTGCCAGTCGCCTTTCGGCTGGAAACACCATATATTTT. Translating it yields CASRLSAGNTIYF. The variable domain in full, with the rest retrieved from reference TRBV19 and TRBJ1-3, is DGGITQSPKYLFRKEGQNVTLSCEQNLNHDAMYWYRQDPGQGLRLIYYSQIVNDFQKGDIAEGYSVSREKKESFPLTVTSAQKNPTAFYLCASRLSAGNTIYFGEGSWLTVV.

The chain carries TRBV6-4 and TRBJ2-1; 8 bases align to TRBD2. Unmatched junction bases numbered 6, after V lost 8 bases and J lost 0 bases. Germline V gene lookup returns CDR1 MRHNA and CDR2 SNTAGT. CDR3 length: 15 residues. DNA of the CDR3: TGTGCCAGCCGCCGGGAGGGGAGCTCCTACAATGAGCAGTTCTTC. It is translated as CASRREGSSYNEQFF.

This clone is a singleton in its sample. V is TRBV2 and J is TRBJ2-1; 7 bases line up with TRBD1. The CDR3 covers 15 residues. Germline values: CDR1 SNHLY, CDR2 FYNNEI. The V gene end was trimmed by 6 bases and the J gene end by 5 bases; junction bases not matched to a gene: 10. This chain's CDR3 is CASSVTGLGNNEQFF. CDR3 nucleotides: TGTGCCAGCAGCGTGACAGGGTTGGGGAACAATGAGCAGTTCTTC.

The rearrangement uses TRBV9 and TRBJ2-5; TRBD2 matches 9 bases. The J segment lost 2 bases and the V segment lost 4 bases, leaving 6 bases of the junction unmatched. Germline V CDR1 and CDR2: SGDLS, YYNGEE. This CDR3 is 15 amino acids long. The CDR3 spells CASSPSGKMQETQYF. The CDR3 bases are TGTGCCAGCAGCCCTAGCGGGAAGATGCAAGAGACCCAGTACTTC.

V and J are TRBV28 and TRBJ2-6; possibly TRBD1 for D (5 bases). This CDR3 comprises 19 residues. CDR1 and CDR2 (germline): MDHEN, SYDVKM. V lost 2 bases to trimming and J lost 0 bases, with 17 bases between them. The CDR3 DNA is TGTGCCAGCAGTTTAGTCCTACAGGTCAACGGCTCTGGGGCCAACGTCCTGACTTTC. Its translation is CASSLVLQVNGSGANVLTF.

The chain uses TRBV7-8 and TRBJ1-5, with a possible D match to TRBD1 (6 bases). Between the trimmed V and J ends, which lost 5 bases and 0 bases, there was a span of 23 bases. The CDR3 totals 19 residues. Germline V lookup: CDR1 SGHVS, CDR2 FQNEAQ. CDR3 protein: CASSLTLRRGEYSNQPQHF. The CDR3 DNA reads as TGTGCCAGCAGCCTTACTCTTCGGAGGGGGGAATATAGCAATCAGCCCCAGCATTTT.

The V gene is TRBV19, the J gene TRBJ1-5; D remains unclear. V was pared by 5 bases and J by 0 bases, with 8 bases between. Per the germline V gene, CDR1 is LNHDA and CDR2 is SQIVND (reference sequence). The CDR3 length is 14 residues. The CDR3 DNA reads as TGTGCCAGTAGTGCAGGCTATAGCAATCAGCCCCAGCATTTT. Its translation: CASSAGYSNQPQHF.

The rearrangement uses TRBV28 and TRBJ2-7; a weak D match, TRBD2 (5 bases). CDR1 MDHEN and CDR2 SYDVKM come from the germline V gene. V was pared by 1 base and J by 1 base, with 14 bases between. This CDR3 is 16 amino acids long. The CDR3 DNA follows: TGTGCCAGCAGTTTATCTTGGCGGGCTAAATCCTACGAGCAGTACTTC. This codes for CASSLSWRAKSYEQYF.

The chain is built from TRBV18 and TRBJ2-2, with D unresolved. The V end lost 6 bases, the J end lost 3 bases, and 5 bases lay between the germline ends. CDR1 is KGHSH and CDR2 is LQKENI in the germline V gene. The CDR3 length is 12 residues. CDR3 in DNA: TGTGCCAGCTCGACGGACACCGGGGAGCTGTTTTTT. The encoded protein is CASSTDTGELFF.

The CDR3 reads CASSEALGQWKKLFF. As DNA, the CDR3 is TGTGCCAGCAGTGAAGCGCTTGGACAGTGGAAAAAACTGTTTTTT. The gene calls are TRBV2 and TRBJ1-4, with D possibly TRBD1 on 6 matching bases. The CDR3 has 15 amino acids. Trimming removed 0 bases at V and 9 bases at J, with 14 bases between. Germline assignment: CDR1 SNHLY and CDR2 FYNNEI.

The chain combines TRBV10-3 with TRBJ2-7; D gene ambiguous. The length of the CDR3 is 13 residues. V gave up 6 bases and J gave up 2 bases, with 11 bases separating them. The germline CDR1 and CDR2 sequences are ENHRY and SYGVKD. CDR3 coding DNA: TGTGCCATCAGACAACGGAACACCTACGAGCAGTACTTC. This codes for CAIRQRNTYEQYF.

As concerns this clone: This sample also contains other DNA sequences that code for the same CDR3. The chain's CDR3 is CASSPQGSSTDTQYF. The CDR3 coding sequence is TGTGCCAGCTCACCACAGGGGAGCAGCACAGATACGCAGTATTTT. This rearrangement joins TRBV18 to TRBJ2-3; D could derive from TRBD1 or TRBD2 (5 bases each). Germline lookup yields CDR1 KGHSH and CDR2 LQKENI. The V end lost 1 base, the J end lost 0 bases, and 8 bases lay between the germline ends. The CDR3 covers 15 residues.

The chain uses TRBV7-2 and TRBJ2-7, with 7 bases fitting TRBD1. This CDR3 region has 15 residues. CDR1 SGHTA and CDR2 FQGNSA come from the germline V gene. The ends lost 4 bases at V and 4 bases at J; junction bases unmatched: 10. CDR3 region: CASSSRTGPTYEQYF. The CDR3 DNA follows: TGTGCCAGCAGCTCCAGGACAGGCCCGACGTACGAGCAGTACTTC.

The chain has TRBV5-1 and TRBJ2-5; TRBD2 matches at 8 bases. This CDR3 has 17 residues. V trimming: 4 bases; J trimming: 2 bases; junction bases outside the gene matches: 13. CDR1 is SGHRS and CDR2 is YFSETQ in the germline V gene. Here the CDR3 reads CASSPSLTSGTQETQYF. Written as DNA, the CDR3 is TGCGCCAGCAGCCCCTCATTAACTAGCGGAACACAAGAGACCCAGTACTTC.

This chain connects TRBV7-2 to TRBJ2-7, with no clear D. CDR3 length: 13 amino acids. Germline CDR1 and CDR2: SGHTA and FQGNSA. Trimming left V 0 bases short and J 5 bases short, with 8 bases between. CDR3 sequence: CASSLALRNEQYF. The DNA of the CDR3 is TGTGCCAGCAGCTTAGCCCTCCGGAACGAGCAGTACTTC.

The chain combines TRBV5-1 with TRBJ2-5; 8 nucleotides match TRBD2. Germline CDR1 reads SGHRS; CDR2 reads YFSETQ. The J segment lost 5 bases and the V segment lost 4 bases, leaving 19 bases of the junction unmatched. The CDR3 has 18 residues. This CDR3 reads CASSPQLVAGREGETQYF. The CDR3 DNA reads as TGCGCCAGCAGCCCGCAGCTAGTTGCCGGACGGGAGGGGGAGACCCAGTACTTC.

CDR3 sequence (DNA): TGCGCCAGCAGCCAAGGCGCAGGAGGGGGGCGAGGGACTGAAGCTTTCTTT. Translation: CASSQGAGGGRGTEAFF. The rearrangement uses TRBV4-3 and TRBJ1-1, with D maybe TRBD1 (6 bases). The V end lost 1 base, the J end lost 5 bases, and 20 bases lay between the germline ends. The germline V gene has CDR1 LGHNA and CDR2 YSLEER. The CDR3 spans 17 residues.

The CDR3 loop reads CASSLDTGELFF. CDR3 DNA: TGTGCCAGCAGCTTAGACACCGGGGAGCTGTTTTTT. The gene calls are TRBV13 and TRBJ2-2, with unresolved D. V lost 1 base, J lost 3 bases, and 0 bases lay in between. Per the germline V gene, CDR1 is PRHDT and CDR2 is FYEKMQ (reference sequence). The CDR3 spans 12 residues.

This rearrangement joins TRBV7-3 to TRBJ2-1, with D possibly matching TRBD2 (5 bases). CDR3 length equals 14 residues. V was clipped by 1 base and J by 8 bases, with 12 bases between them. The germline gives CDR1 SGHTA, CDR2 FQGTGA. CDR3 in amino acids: CASSLSGGTDEQFF. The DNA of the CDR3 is TGTGCCAGCAGCTTAAGCGGAGGTACGGATGAGCAGTTCTTC.